This passage covers 17 T cell receptor beta chains from one sample sequenced in a study of blood T cell repertoires in COVID-19 (dated by TCRdb to 2018 to 2020). Library prep was done by the immunoSEQ multiplex PCR assay. TCRdb obtained this table from immuneACCESS and retained in-frame rearrangements with V and J assigned. These tables miss some clones; where compared with another copy, unresolved V genes account for less than half of the shortfall, and the remainder is unexplained. This sample holds 150,000 or so clones; more than 60% were observed only once. The biggest ten clones account for roughly 9% of the sample. Sequenced: peripheral blood. The receptors were sampled from a woman aged 45 to 65 with active or convalescent COVID-19.

The CDR3 is CASSPGLVGDEQYF. In DNA, the CDR3 is TGCGCCAGCAGCCCGGGACTCGTCGGCGACGAGCAGTACTTC. The chain has TRBV4-1 and TRBJ2-7; D possibly corresponds to TRBD2 (6 bases). V was clipped by 4 bases and J by 5 bases, with 15 bases between them. This CDR3 region has 14 residues. Germline V lookup: CDR1 MGHRA, CDR2 YSYEKL.

The chain combines TRBV5-6 with TRBJ2-1; tentatively, D is TRBD1 (5 bases). Germline-derived CDR1 and CDR2 are SGHDT and YYEEEE. V lost 1 base, J lost 0 bases, and 11 bases lay in between. The CDR3 loop spans 16 amino acids. The CDR3 protein is CASSLLQVGSYNEQFF. For the CDR3, the DNA is TGTGCCAGCAGCTTGTTACAGGTCGGCTCCTACAATGAGCAGTTCTTC.

This chain links TRBV4-2 with TRBJ1-2; a possible D gene is TRBD1 (5 bases). The germline gives CDR1 LGHNA, CDR2 YNFKEQ. Between the trimmed V and J ends, which lost 2 bases and 5 bases, there was a span of 18 bases. This CDR3 has 16 amino acids. This chain's CDR3 is CASSQPLVQGGYGYTF. The CDR3 DNA reads as TGTGCCAGCAGCCAACCCTTAGTCCAGGGAGGGTATGGCTACACCTTC.

The V and J genes are TRBV27 and TRBJ1-1, with 10 bases aligning to TRBD1. This CDR3 has 15 amino acids. V lost 5 bases to trimming and J lost 5 bases; unmatched junction nucleotides: 8. Germline CDR1 is MNHEY and CDR2 is SMNVEV (reference sequence). The CDR3 DNA reads as TGTGCCAGCAGTCCTAGACAGGGGGCGCGGACTGAAGCTTTCTTT. This sequence encodes CASSPRQGARTEAFF.

The rearrangement links TRBV12-3 or TRBV12-4 to TRBJ1-6, with D possibly matching TRBD1 (5 bases). This CDR3 is 13 amino acids long. Trimming shortened V by 0 bases and J by 10 bases, and 7 bases separated the two germline ends. CDR3 region: CASSLAGGSPLHF. CDR3 DNA: TGTGCCAGCAGTTTAGCCGGGGGATCACCCCTCCACTTT.

This chain connects TRBV5-6 to TRBJ1-2, with 11 bases that match TRBD1. The V segment lost 1 base and the J segment 3 bases; nucleotides outside the gene matches: 14. The CDR3 is 19 amino acids. Germline values: CDR1 SGHDT, CDR2 YYEEEE. This CDR3 is CASSLWKGKGTGGYYGYTF. CDR3 nucleotide sequence: TGTGCCAGCAGCTTGTGGAAGGGGAAAGGGACAGGGGGTTACTATGGCTACACCTTC. The full variable domain, completed using reference TRBV5-6 and TRBJ1-2, is DAGVTQSPTHLIKTRGQQVTLRCSPKSGHDTVSWYQQALGQGPQFIFQYYEEEERQRGNFPDRFSGHQFPNYSSELNVNALLLGDSALYLCASSLWKGKGTGGYYGYTFGSGTRLTVV.

The rearrangement links TRBV30 to TRBJ1-4; D gene ambiguous. The V and J ends lost 3 bases and 8 bases respectively, with 13 bases between them. The CDR3 has 13 amino acids. Germline CDR1 reads GTSNPN; CDR2 reads SVGIG (reference sequence). The CDR3 DNA reads as TGTGCCTGGAGGTTGAGGGCGGTGGAAAAACTGTTTTTT. It translates to CAWRLRAVEKLFF. Complete variable domain (other parts from reference TRBV30 and TRBJ1-4): SQTIHQWPATLVQPVGSPLSLECTVEGTSNPNLYWYRQAAGRGLQLLFYSVGIGQISSEVPQNLSASRPQDRQFILSSKKLLLSDSGFYLCAWRLRAVEKLFFGSGTQLSVL.

The rearrangement joins TRBV18 to TRBJ1-5; D gene ambiguous. V was pared by 3 bases and J by 3 bases, with 9 bases between. The CDR3 is 14 residues long. Per germline, CDR1 KGHSH and CDR2 LQKENI. The CDR3 nucleotides are TGTGCCAGCTCACCTGGAGGGAACAATCAGCCCCAGCATTTT. It translates to CASSPGGNNQPQHF.

This chain connects TRBV19 to TRBJ2-1; D is perhaps TRBD2 (6 bases). The CDR3 has 14 amino acids. Per the germline V gene, CDR1 is LNHDA and CDR2 is SQIVND (reference sequence). V was pared by 1 base and J by 8 bases, with 12 bases between. The CDR3 DNA reads TGTGCCAGTAGTATAGCGGGAGTTCAGGATGAGCAGTTCTTC. Its translation is CASSIAGVQDEQFF.

The chain has TRBV4-2 and TRBJ2-2, with D possibly matching TRBD1 (5 bases). V was clipped by 0 bases and J by 1 base, with 12 bases between them. Germline V lookup: CDR1 LGHNA, CDR2 YNFKEQ. The CDR3 contains 17 residues. The CDR3, as DNA: TGTGCCAGCAGCCAAGAGGGGCGACGGATGAACACCGGGGAGCTGTTTTTT. Translating it yields CASSQEGRRMNTGELFF.

In this sample, this clone turned up a few times. This rearrangement joins TRBV28 to TRBJ2-3; D is unresolved. From germline, CDR1 is MDHEN and CDR2 SYDVKM. The CDR3 loop spans 12 amino acids. Deletions cut 10 bases from V and 0 bases from J, with 8 bases between. The CDR3 loop is CATSISTDTQYF. CDR3 nucleotides: TGTGCCACATCTATCAGCACAGATACGCAGTATTTT.

In this sample, this clone turned up once. The genes are TRBV7-8 and TRBJ2-7, with D perhaps matching TRBD1 (5 bases). The germline V gene has CDR1 SGHVS and CDR2 FQNEAQ. The CDR3 contains 21 residues. V lost 1 base and J 7 bases, leaving 35 bases between the germline ends. CDR3 amino acids: CASSLVWMRREPMKGFGEQYF. DNA for the CDR3: TGTGCCAGCAGCTTAGTGTGGATGCGCAGGGAACCCATGAAAGGTTTCGGGGAGCAGTACTTC.

V and J are TRBV7-2 and TRBJ2-1; TRBD2 agrees at 9 bases. CDR1 is SGHTA, CDR2 FQGNSA, per germline. CDR3 length: 16 amino acids. J was trimmed by 3 bases and V by 5 bases; bases with no gene match: 8. The CDR3 bases are TGTGCCAGCAGCGCCCGACTAGCGGATGACTACAATGAGCAGTTCTTC. This encodes CASSARLADDYNEQFF.

The CDR3 sequence: CASSVDSNYGYTF. CDR3 coding DNA: TGTGCCAGCAGTGTGGACAGTAACTATGGCTACACCTTC. The chain employs TRBV28 and TRBJ1-2; possible D gene TRBD1, 6 bases. This CDR3 spans 13 amino acids. CDR1 and CDR2 from the germline V gene are MDHEN and SYDVKM. V was clipped by 5 bases and J by 1 base, with 8 bases between them.

The V gene is TRBV4-2, the J gene TRBJ1-5; D gene ambiguous. This CDR3 is built from 15 residues. Germline-derived CDR1 and CDR2 are LGHNA and YNFKEQ. V was clipped by 0 bases and J by 5 bases, with 11 bases between them. The CDR3 region is CASSQDAGSHQPQHF. The CDR3 DNA reads TGTGCCAGCAGCCAAGATGCGGGGAGCCATCAGCCCCAGCATTTT.

The chain couples TRBV7-9 to TRBJ1-3; a weak D match, TRBD1 (6 bases). There are 17 residues in the CDR3. V was cut by 0 bases and J by 7 bases, with 19 bases left in between. The V gene's germline CDR1 is SEHNR and CDR2 FQNEAQ (reference sequence). The CDR3 DNA reads as TGTGCCAGCAGCTTAGCCCGGGGAGTTGACAGGACGAACACCATATATTTT. Translated: CASSLARGVDRTNTIYF.

As regards this clone: The same CDR3 arises from other DNA sequences in this sample as well. The rearrangement joins TRBV19 to TRBJ1-1; 8 nucleotides agree with TRBD1. The CDR3 loop spans 14 amino acids. Germline V lookup: CDR1 LNHDA, CDR2 SQIVND (reference sequence). The junction had 0 bases not matched to a gene; V was cut back by 2 bases and J by 1 base. Here the CDR3 reads CASSITGGNTEAFF. The CDR3 DNA is TGTGCCAGTAGTATAACAGGGGGGAACACTGAAGCTTTCTTT.